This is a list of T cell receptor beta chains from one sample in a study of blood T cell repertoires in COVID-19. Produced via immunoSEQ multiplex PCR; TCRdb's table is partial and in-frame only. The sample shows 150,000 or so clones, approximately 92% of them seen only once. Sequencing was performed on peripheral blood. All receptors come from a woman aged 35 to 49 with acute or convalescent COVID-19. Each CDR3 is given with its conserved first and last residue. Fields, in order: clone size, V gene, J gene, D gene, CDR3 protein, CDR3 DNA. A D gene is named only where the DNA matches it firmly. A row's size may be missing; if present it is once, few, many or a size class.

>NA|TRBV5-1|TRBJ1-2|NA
CASSPGQGRNYGYTF
TGCGCCAGCAGCCCGGGGCAGGGGCGAAACTATGGCTACACCTTC
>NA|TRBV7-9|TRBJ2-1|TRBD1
CASSLWTGVLFNEQFF
TGTGCCAGCAGCCTCTGGACAGGGGTACTGTTTAATGAGCAGTTCTTC
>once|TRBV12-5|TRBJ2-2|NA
CASGLYGNTGELFF
TGTGCTAGTGGTTTGTACGGGAACACCGGGGAGCTGTTTTTT
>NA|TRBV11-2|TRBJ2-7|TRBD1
CASSPTQGRNEQYF
TGTGCCAGCAGCCCAACACAGGGGAGAAACGAGCAGTACTTC
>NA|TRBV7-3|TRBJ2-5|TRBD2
CASSSTGGRLQETQYF
TGTGCCAGCAGCTCCACCGGCGGGAGGCTACAAGAGACCCAGTACTTC
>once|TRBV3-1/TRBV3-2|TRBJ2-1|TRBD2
CASSQDWASGNEQFF
TGTGCCAGCAGCCAAGATTGGGCTAGCGGGAATGAGCAGTTCTTC
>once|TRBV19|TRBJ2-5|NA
CASTGNQETQYF
TGTGCCAGTACAGGGAACCAAGAGACCCAGTACTTC
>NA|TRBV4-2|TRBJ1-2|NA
CASTPMPGDYGYTF
TGTGCCAGCACCCCGATGCCAGGGGACTATGGCTACACCTTC
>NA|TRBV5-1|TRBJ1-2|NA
CASSSQDLYGYTF
TGCGCCAGCAGCTCCCAGGACTTATATGGCTACACCTTC
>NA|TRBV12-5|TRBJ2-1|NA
CASGLSTGGLGEQFF
TGTGCTAGTGGTTTGAGCACAGGTGGTTTGGGTGAGCAGTTCTTC
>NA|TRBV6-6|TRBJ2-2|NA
CASRRDTNTGELFF
TGTGCCAGCAGAAGGGACACGAACACCGGGGAGCTGTTTTTT
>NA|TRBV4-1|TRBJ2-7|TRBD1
CASSLDRGRLKQYF
TGCGCCAGCAGCCTGGACAGGGGGCGCCTAAAGCAGTACTTC
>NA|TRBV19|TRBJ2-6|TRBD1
CASSKGTGVLSGANVLTF
TGTGCCAGTAGCAAAGGGACAGGGGTCCTTTCTGGGGCCAACGTCCTGACTTTC
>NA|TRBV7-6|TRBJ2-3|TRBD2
CASSFLTGGEGTDTQYF
TGTGCCAGCAGCTTTTTGACGGGGGGAGAGGGCACAGATACGCAGTATTTT
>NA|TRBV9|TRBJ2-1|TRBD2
CASSGGTSGSWGNEQFF
TGTGCCAGCAGCGGGGGGACTAGCGGGAGCTGGGGCAATGAGCAGTTCTTC
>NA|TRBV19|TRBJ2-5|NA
CASSIGLAETQYF
TGTGCCAGTAGTATAGGGCTAGCGGAGACCCAGTACTTC
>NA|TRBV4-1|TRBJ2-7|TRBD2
CASSQSTSGGPEYEQYF
TGCGCCAGCAGCCAATCGACTAGCGGGGGGCCGGAATACGAGCAGTACTTC
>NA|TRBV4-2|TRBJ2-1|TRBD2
CASSQWGGSSYNEQFF
TGTGCCAGCAGCCAATGGGGAGGGAGCTCCTACAATGAGCAGTTCTTC
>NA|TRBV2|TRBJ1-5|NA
CASSTGSHQPQHF
TGTGCCAGCAGTACAGGGTCTCATCAGCCCCAGCATTTT
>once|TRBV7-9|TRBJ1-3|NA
CASSLVGLSGQRSGNTIYF
TGTGCCAGCAGCTTAGTTGGTCTGTCCGGACAGAGGTCCGGAAACACCATATATTTT
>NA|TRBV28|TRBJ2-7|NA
CASSLTVYEQYF
TGTGCCAGCAGTTTAACAGTATACGAGCAGTACTTC
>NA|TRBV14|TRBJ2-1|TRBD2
CASRQTSGSYNEQFF
TGTGCCAGCAGGCAGACTAGCGGGTCTTACAATGAGCAGTTCTTC
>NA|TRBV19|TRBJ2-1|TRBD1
CASRPRQGVSEQFF
TGTGCCAGTAGACCTCGACAGGGGGTAAGTGAGCAGTTCTTC
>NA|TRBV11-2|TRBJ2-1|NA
CASSLEVPGLTYNEQFF
TGTGCCAGCAGCTTAGAAGTTCCGGGGTTAACCTACAATGAGCAGTTCTTC